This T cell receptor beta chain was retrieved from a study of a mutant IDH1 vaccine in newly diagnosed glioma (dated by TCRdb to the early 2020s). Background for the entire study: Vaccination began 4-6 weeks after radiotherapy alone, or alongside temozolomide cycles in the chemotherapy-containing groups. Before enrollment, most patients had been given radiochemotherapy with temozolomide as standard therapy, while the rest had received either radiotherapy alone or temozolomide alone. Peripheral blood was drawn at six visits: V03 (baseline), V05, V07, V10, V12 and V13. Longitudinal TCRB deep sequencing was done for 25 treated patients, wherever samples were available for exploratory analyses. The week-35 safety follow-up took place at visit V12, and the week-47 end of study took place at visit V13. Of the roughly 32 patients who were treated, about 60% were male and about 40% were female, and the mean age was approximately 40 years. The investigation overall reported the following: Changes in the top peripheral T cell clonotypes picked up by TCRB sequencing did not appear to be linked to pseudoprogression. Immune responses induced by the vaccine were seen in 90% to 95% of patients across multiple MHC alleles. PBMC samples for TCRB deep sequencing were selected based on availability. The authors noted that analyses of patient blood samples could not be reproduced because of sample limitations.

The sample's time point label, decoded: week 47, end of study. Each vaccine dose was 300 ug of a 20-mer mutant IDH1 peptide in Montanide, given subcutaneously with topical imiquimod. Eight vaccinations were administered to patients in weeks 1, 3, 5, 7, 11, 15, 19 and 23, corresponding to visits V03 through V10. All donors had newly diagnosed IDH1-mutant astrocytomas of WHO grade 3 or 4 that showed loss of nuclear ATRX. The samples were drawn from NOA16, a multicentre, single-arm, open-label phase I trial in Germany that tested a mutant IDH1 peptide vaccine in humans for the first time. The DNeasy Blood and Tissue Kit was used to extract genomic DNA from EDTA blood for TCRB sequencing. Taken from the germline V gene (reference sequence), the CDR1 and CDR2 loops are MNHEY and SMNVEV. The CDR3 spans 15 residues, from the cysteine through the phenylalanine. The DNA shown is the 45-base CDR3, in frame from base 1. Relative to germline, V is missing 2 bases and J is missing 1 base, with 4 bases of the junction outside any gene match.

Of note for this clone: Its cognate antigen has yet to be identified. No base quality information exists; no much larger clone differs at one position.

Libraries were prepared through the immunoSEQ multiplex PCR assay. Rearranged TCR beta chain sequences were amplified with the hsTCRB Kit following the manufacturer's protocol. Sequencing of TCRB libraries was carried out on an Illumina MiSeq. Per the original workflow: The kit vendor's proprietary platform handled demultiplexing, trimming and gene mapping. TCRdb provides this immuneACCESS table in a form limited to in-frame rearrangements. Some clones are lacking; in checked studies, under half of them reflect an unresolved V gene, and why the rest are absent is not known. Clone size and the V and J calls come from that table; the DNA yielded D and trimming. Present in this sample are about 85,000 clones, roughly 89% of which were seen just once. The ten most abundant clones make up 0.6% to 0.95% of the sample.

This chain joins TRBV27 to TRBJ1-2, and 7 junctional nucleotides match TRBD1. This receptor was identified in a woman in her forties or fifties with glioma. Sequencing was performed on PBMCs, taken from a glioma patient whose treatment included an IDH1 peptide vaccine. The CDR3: CASSLGRDSNYGYTF. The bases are TGTGCCAGCAGTTTAGGTCGGGACAGTAACTATGGCTACACCTTC.